This TCR beta chain was observed in a study of shared clonotypes between healthy human individuals. TCRdb keeps only in-frame clones here, not all; method: immunoSEQ multiplex PCR. The sample has approximately 2,300,000 clones; 80% to 95% are singletons. Donors included only healthy HIV-negative adults lacking recent acute infections or vaccinations. CDR1 SGHVS and CDR2 FQNEAQ come from the germline V gene. This CDR3 has 12 amino acids. Trimming took off 2 bases at V and 6 bases at J, with 8 bases between the two ends. This clonotype was sampled from a young man in good health. Some clones in this sample may be carry-over from other donors' samples. Specimen: naive CD4+ T cells from PBMCs. Subset defined: CD45RA+ positively selected. The chain carries TRBV7-8 and TRBJ2-7; D may match TRBD1 or TRBD2 (6 bases each). CDR3 nucleotide sequence: TGTGCCAGCAGCTTAAAGGGGGGCGAGCAGTACTTC. It encodes CASSLKGGEQYF.